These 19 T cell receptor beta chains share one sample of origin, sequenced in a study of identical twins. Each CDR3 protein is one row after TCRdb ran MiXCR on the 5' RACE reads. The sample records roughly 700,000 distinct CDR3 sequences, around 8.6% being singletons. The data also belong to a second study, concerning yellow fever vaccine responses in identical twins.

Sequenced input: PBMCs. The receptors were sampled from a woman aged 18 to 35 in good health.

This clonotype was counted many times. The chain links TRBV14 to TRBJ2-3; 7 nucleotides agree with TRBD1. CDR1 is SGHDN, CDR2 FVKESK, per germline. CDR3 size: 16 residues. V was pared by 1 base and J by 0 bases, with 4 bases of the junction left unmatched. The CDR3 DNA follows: TGTGCCAGCAGCCAAGTGAGGGACAGAAGCACAGATACGCAGTATTTT. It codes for CASSQVRDRSTDTQYF.

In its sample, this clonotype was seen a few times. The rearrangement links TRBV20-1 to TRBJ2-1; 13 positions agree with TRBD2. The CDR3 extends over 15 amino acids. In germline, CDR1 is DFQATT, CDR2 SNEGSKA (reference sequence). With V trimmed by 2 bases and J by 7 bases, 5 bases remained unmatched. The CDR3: CSARPTSGGTNEQFF. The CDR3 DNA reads TGCAGTGCTAGACCGACTAGCGGGGGGACGAATGAGCAGTTCTTC.

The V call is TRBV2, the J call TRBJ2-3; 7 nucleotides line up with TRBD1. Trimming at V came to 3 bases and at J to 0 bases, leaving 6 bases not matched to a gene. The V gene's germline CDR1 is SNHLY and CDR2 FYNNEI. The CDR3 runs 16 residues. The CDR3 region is CASSEGTAFSTDTQYF. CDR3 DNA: TGTGCCAGCAGTGAGGGGACAGCTTTTAGCACAGATACGCAGTATTTT.

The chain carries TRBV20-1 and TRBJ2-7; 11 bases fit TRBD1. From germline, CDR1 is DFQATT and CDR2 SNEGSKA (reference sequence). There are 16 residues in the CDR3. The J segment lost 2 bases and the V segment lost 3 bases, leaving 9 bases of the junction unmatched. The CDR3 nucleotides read TGCAGTGCTAGTAAAAGGGGGACAGGGGGGCCCTACGAGCAGTACTTC. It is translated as CSASKRGTGGPYEQYF.

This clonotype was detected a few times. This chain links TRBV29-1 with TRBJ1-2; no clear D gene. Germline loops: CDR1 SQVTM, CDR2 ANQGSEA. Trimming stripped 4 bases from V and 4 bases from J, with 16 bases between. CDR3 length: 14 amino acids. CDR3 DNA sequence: TGCAGCGTTGTTCCTATGAGGAGCCCCTATGGCTACACCTTC. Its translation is CSVVPMRSPYGYTF. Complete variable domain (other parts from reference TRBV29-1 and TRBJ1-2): SAVISQKPSRDICQRGTSLTIQCQVDSQVTMMFWYRQQPGQSLTLIATANQGSEATYESGFVIDKFPISRPNLTFSTLTVSNMSPEDSSIYLCSVVPMRSPYGYTFGSGTRLTVV.

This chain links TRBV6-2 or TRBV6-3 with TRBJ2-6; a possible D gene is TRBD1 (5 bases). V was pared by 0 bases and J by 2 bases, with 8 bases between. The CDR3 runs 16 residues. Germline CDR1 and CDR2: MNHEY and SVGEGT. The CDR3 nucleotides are TGTGCCAGCAGTTACTCGAAGGGGCCTGGGGCCAACGTCCTGACTTTC. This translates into CASSYSKGPGANVLTF.

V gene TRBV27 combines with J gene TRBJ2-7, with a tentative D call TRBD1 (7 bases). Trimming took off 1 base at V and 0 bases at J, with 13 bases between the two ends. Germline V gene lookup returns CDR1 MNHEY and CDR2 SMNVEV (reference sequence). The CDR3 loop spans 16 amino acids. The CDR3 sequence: CASSLWAGGNSYEQYF. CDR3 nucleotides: TGTGCCAGCAGTTTATGGGCAGGGGGGAACTCCTACGAGCAGTACTTC.

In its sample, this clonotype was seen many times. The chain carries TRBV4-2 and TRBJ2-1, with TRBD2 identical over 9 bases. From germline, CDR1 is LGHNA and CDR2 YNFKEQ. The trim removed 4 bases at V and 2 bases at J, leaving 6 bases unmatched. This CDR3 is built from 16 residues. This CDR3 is CASSLGAGGAYNEQFF. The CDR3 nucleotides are TGTGCCAGCAGCCTCGGAGCGGGAGGTGCCTACAATGAGCAGTTCTTC.

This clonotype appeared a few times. CDR3: CASSLEAGGAFF. As DNA, the CDR3 is TGCGCCAGCAGCTTGGAAGCAGGGGGGGCTTTCTTT. The chain links TRBV5-1 to TRBJ1-1, with 7 bases that match TRBD1. The germline gives CDR1 SGHRS, CDR2 YFSETQ. V trimming: 0 bases; J trimming: 11 bases; junction bases outside the gene matches: 4. The CDR3 contains 12 residues.

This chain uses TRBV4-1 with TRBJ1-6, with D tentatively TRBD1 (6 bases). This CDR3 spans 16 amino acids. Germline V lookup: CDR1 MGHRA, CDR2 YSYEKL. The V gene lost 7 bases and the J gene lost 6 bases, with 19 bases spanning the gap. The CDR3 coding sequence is TGCGCCAGCAAACCGACCGGGACATACGCTAATTCACCCCTCCACTTT. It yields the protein CASKPTGTYANSPLHF.

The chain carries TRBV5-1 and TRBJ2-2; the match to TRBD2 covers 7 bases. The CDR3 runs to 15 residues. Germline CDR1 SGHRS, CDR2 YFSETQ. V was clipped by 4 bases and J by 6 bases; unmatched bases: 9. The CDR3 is CASSRTSVGAGELFF. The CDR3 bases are TGCGCCAGCAGCCGCACTAGCGTGGGGGCCGGGGAGCTGTTTTTT.

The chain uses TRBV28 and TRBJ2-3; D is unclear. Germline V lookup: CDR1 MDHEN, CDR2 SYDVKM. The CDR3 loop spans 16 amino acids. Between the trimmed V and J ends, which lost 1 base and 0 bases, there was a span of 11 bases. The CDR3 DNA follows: TGTGCCAGCAGTTTATTATCAGCCCTGAGCACAGATACGCAGTATTTT. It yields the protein CASSLLSALSTDTQYF.

The CDR3 DNA is TGTGCCAGCAGCTTAAAACGGTTTAATAGGGGGACAAATGAGCAGTTCTTC. Residues: CASSLKRFNRGTNEQFF. The chain is built from TRBV7-8 and TRBJ2-1, with D possibly matching TRBD1 (6 bases). CDR1 is SGHVS, CDR2 FQNEAQ, per germline. Deletions cut 2 bases from V and 7 bases from J, with 21 bases between. The CDR3 is 17 residues long.

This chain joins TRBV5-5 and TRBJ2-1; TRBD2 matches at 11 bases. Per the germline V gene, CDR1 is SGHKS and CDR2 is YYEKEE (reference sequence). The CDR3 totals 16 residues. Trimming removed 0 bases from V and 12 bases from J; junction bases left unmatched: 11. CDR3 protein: CASSLELAGDLFWQFF. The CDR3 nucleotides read TGTGCCAGCAGCTTGGAACTAGCGGGGGATTTGTTTTGGCAGTTCTTC. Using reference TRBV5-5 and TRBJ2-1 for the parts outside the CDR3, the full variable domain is DAGVTQSPTHLIKTRGQQVTLRCSPISGHKSVSWYQQVLGQGPQFIFQYYEKEERGRGNFPDRFSARQFPNYSSELNVNALLLGDSALYLCASSLELAGDLFWQFFGPGTRLTVL.

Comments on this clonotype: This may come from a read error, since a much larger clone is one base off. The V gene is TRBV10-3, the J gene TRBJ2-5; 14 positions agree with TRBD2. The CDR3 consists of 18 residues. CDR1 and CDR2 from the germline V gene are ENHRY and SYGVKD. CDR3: CSISGTETSGGAEETQYF. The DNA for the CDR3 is TGTTCCATCAGTGGAACAGAGACTAGCGGGGGGGCCGAAGAGACCCAGTACTTC.

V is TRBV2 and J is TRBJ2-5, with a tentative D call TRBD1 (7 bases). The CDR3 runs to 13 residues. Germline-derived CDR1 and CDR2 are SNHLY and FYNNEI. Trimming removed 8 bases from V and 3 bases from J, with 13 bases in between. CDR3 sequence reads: CASAGTEKETQYF. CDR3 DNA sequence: TGTGCCAGCGCGGGGACAGAAAAAGAGACCCAGTACTTC.

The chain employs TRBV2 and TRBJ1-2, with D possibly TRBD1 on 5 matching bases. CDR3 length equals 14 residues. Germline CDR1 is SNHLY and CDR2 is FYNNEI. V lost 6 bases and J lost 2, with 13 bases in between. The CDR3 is CASSQGLPNYGYTF. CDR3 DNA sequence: TGTGCCAGCAGCCAGGGATTACCCAACTATGGCTACACCTTC.

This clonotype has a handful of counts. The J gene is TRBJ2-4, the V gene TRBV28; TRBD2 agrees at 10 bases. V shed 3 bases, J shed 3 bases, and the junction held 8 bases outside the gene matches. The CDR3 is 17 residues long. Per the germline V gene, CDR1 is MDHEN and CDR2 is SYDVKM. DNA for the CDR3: TGTGCCAGCAGTTTTTTACTAGCGGGGACCAACAAAAACATTCAGTACTTC. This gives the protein CASSFLLAGTNKNIQYF.

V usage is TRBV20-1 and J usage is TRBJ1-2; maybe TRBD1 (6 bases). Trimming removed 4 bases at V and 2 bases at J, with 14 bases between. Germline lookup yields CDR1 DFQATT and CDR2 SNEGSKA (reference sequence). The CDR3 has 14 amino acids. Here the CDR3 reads CSATTGINNYGYTF. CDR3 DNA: TGCAGTGCTACGACAGGAATCAACAACTATGGCTACACCTTC.